Sequencing of this T cell receptor beta chain was carried out in a study of blood T cell repertoires in COVID-19. Looking at the study overall: The United States, Italy and Spain provided the acute and convalescent COVID-19 samples. In each case, the material was cDNA or gDNA derived from T cells, B-cell-depleted T cells, or PBMCs.

Per the germline V gene, CDR1 is SGHRS and CDR2 is YFSETQ. V was clipped by 0 bases and J by 7 bases, with 10 bases between them. The CDR3 consists of 13 residues. Sequencing was performed with immunoSEQ multiplex PCR; in TCRdb, only in-frame clones are kept and a portion is missing. The sample has tens of thousands of clones, around 88% seen once; the top ten hold approximately 5%. This chain joins TRBV5-1 and TRBJ1-2, with D perhaps matching TRBD1 (6 bases). The TCR sequence derives from a woman of 80 years or more with acute or convalescent COVID-19. Sequencing used peripheral blood. The CDR3 coding sequence is TGCGCCAGCAGCTTGGAACAGGGCACTGGCTACACCTTC. Protein: CASSLEQGTGYTF.